The source of this T cell receptor (beta chain) is a study of post-analysis software for immune sequencing data. Study at large: Recorded disease courses covered relapsing-remitting, secondary progressive and progressive-relapsing multiple sclerosis. Some patients had no subtype annotation. Notes on the study in general: In patients, TRBV5-6, TRBV5-1 and TRBV20-1 belonged to five TRBV segments found more frequently than in controls.

Unique molecular identifiers were carried by the TCR beta cDNA libraries. cDNA molecules numbering some 500,000 came from roughly 1 to 10 million T cells. A single record per CDR3 protein comes from TCRdb applying MiXCR to the PCR reads. The sample lists hundreds of thousands of distinct CDR3 sequences; 25% to 30% were seen once. The germline V gene has CDR1 MNHNY and CDR2 SVGAGI (reference sequence). This CDR3 contains 12 residues. V shed 4 bases and J shed 4 bases, with 7 bases lying between them. This clonotype was seen only a few times. The antigen is unknown. The sample taken for sequencing was blood. The receptor comes from a girl aged 5-17 years with multiple sclerosis. The rearrangement links TRBV6-6 to TRBJ2-5; no firm D call. The CDR3 region is CASSWWRETQYF. CDR3 DNA sequence: TGTGCCAGCAGTTGGTGGCGAGAGACCCAGTACTTC.